The 27 T cell receptor beta chains given below trace back to one sample, sequenced in a study of shared clonotypes between healthy human individuals. Measured with immunoSEQ multiplex PCR; TCRdb has only the in-frame clones, and not every one. The repertoire holds about 2.1 million clones, with approximately 92% as singletons. Naive CD8 cells lacked CD45RO, underwent positive selection for CCR7 and left out terminally differentiated effector memory CD45RA+ cells. What was sequenced was naive CD8+ T cells from PBMCs. All receptors derive from a man between 18 and 35 years old in good health. Some clones in this sample may be carry-over from other donors' samples.

The CDR3 loop reads CASSEGDSLTYEQYF. Written as DNA, the CDR3 is TGTGCCAGCAGCGAGGGGGACAGTCTCACCTACGAGCAGTACTTC. The rearrangement links TRBV9 to TRBJ2-7, with 7 bases matching TRBD1. This CDR3 is built from 15 residues. Trimming took 3 bases from V and 2 from J; bases not matched to a gene: 8. Germline V gene data show CDR1 as SGDLS and CDR2 as YYNGEE.

This chain joins TRBV7-9 and TRBJ2-1, with 8 bases fitting TRBD2. The germline gives CDR1 SEHNR, CDR2 FQNEAQ (reference sequence). The CDR3 sequence is 13 residues long. J gave up 10 bases and V 5 bases, and 7 bases lay outside the gene matches. The CDR3 is CASSGKTSDEQFF. The DNA for the CDR3 is TGTGCCAGCAGCGGGAAGACTAGCGACGAGCAGTTCTTC.

The V and J genes are TRBV4-1 and TRBJ1-5; D unclear. Germline CDR1 MGHRA, CDR2 YSYEKL. This CDR3 comprises 16 residues. The V end was cut by 4 bases, the J end by 1 base, with 14 bases between. CDR3 DNA sequence: TGCGCCAGCAGCCCCGAAGGCAGTTTAAGCAATCAGCCCCAGCATTTT. Translation gives CASSPEGSLSNQPQHF.

V and J are TRBV7-3 and TRBJ1-1, with a tentative D call TRBD1 (6 bases). V lost 2 bases and J 3 bases, leaving 19 bases between the germline ends. This CDR3 has 17 amino acids. CDR1 and CDR2 (germline): SGHTA, FQGTGA. Here the CDR3 DNA reads TGTGCCAGCAGCTTAGGAAAGCCGAGGGGGGTCGACACTGAAGCTTTCTTT. It specifies CASSLGKPRGVDTEAFF.

V is TRBV28 and J is TRBJ1-1; D call uncertain. This CDR3 has 14 amino acids. Germline V gives CDR1 MDHEN, CDR2 SYDVKM. V was cut by 4 bases and J by 1 base, with 10 bases left in between. Written as DNA, the CDR3 is TGTGCCAGCAGTTACCGGAGTGGGAACACTGAAGCTTTCTTT. This encodes CASSYRSGNTEAFF.

The rearrangement links TRBV30 to TRBJ2-7; D is undetermined. Germline CDR1 reads GTSNPN; CDR2 reads SVGIG (reference sequence). This CDR3 comprises 14 residues. V was pared by 0 bases and J by 4 bases, with 13 bases between. The DNA of the CDR3 is TGTGCCTGGAGTGTATACGGAGCCCCGTACGAGCAGTACTTC. Translating it yields CAWSVYGAPYEQYF.

V is TRBV28 and J is TRBJ2-3, with 9 bases lining up with TRBD2. V lost 4 bases to trimming and J lost 1 base; unmatched junction nucleotides: 9. Per the germline V gene, CDR1 is MDHEN and CDR2 is SYDVKM. The CDR3 is 17 residues long. The DNA of the CDR3 is TGTGCCAGCAGTTCCCGGACTAGCGTCTTAGGCACAGATACGCAGTATTTT. It translates to CASSSRTSVLGTDTQYF.

Comments on this clone: Other DNA variants within this sample encode the same CDR3. This chain links TRBV4-2 with TRBJ2-7; D is possibly TRBD2 (5 bases). Germline CDR1 LGHNA, CDR2 YNFKEQ. The CDR3 covers 13 residues. V gave up 3 bases and J gave up 1 base, with 7 bases separating them. CDR3 loop: CASSQGSSYEQYF. The CDR3 region has the DNA TGTGCCAGCAGCCAGGGGAGTTCCTACGAGCAGTACTTC.

This clone has a handful of counts. Other DNA variants within this sample encode the same CDR3. The J gene is TRBJ2-1, the V gene TRBV9, with TRBD2 matching 8 bases. This CDR3 spans 15 amino acids. V lost 3 bases and J lost 0; bases outside the gene matches: 2. CDR1 SGDLS and CDR2 YYNGEE come from the germline V gene. The CDR3: CASSESGSSYNEQFF. The CDR3 nucleotides are TGTGCCAGCAGCGAGAGCGGGAGCTCCTACAATGAGCAGTTCTTC.

This chain uses TRBV19 with TRBJ1-2; no clear D. Germline V gives CDR1 LNHDA, CDR2 SQIVND (reference sequence). The CDR3 loop spans 14 amino acids. Trimming left V 7 bases short and J 6 bases short, with 18 bases between. CDR3 DNA sequence: TGTGCCAGTATAGAGAGGCTGGGAGGAGATGGCTACACCTTC. It encodes CASIERLGGDGYTF.

The chain links TRBV5-6 to TRBJ2-3, with 8 nucleotides matching TRBD1. The CDR3 loop spans 15 amino acids. The J segment lost 6 bases and the V segment lost 4 bases, leaving 10 bases of the junction unmatched. Germline assignment: CDR1 SGHDT and CDR2 YYEEEE. Here the CDR3 DNA reads TGTGCCAGCAGCCCATCCGGGACAGGTGTCGATACGCAGTATTTT. The encoded protein is CASSPSGTGVDTQYF.

The chain employs TRBV6-5 and TRBJ2-1; D call uncertain. CDR1 MNHEY and CDR2 SVGAGI come from the germline V gene. V shed 4 bases and J shed 8 bases, with 15 bases lying between them. This CDR3 is built from 14 residues. The CDR3 spells CASSFSPSSHEQFF. The DNA of the CDR3 is TGTGCCAGCAGTTTTTCTCCTAGTAGCCATGAGCAGTTCTTC.

This chain joins TRBV18 and TRBJ2-1; D perhaps matches TRBD2 (5 bases). CDR1 and CDR2 from the germline V gene are KGHSH and LQKENI. V was trimmed by 6 bases and J by 8 bases, leaving 20 bases between them. CDR3 size: 15 residues. The CDR3 DNA reads as TGTGCCAGCTCCCTAGGGCCGTTTCGGACTGATGAGCAGTTCTTC. This gives the protein CASSLGPFRTDEQFF.

This clone was detected once. The chain has TRBV27 and TRBJ2-7; D gene unclear. The CDR3 sequence is 14 residues long. Trimming removed 5 bases at V and 0 bases at J, with 11 bases between. The germline V gene has CDR1 MNHEY and CDR2 SMNVEV (reference sequence). CDR3 amino acids: CASSGQKSSYEQYF. DNA for the CDR3: TGTGCCAGCAGTGGGCAGAAAAGCTCCTACGAGCAGTACTTC.

The chain recombines TRBV28 with TRBJ2-7; 7 nucleotides agree with TRBD2. Trimming cost V 6 bases and J 1 base; bases outside gene matches: 12. CDR1 and CDR2 from the germline V gene are MDHEN and SYDVKM. This CDR3 spans 16 amino acids. In DNA, the CDR3 is TGTGCCAGCAGCTCCCGAGGGGCGGGGGTTTCCTACGAGCAGTACTTC. Translation gives CASSSRGAGVSYEQYF.

The V gene is TRBV7-9, the J gene TRBJ2-7, with D perhaps TRBD2 (6 bases). V was clipped by 4 bases and J by 3 bases, with 13 bases between them. Germline CDR1 and CDR2: SEHNR and FQNEAQ (reference sequence). The CDR3 has 14 amino acids. The CDR3 DNA reads TGTGCCAGCAGCTCCCGGGACTCGGTCTACGAGCAGTACTTC. This encodes CASSSRDSVYEQYF. The variable domain in full, completed from reference TRBV7-9 and TRBJ2-7, reads DTGVSQNPRHKITKRGQNVTFRCDPISEHNRLYWYRQTLGQGPEFLTYFQNEAQLEKSRLLSDRFSAERPKGSFSTLEIQRTEQGDSAMYLCASSSRDSVYEQYFGPGTRLTVT.

About this clone: The same CDR3 is also encoded by other DNA sequences in this sample. V gene TRBV9 combines with J gene TRBJ2-1, with 12 bases matching TRBD2. The germline gives CDR1 SGDLS, CDR2 YYNGEE. The CDR3 extends over 14 amino acids. J lost 4 bases, V lost 8 bases, and 4 bases had no gene match. Written as DNA, the CDR3 is TGTGCCAGTGGGACTAGCGGGCTGTACAATGAGCAGTTCTTC. Its translation: CASGTSGLYNEQFF.

About this clone itself: Other nucleotide sequences in the sample specify the same CDR3. V and J are TRBV11-2 and TRBJ2-7; D remains ambiguous. V shed 4 bases and J shed 5 bases, with 9 bases lying between them. Germline loops: CDR1 SGHAT, CDR2 FQNNGV. The CDR3 has 12 residues. The CDR3 loop reads CASSSQGNEQYF. CDR3 bases: TGTGCCAGCAGCTCCCAAGGAAACGAGCAGTACTTC.

On this clone itself: Other DNA sequences from this sample encode an identical CDR3 as well. The V gene is TRBV4-1, the J gene TRBJ2-7; tentatively, D is TRBD2 (5 bases). Per germline, CDR1 MGHRA and CDR2 YSYEKL. This CDR3 is built from 15 residues. Trimming left V 1 base short and J 3 bases short, with 13 bases between. This CDR3 reads CASSQGLTGGYEQYF. In nucleotides, the CDR3 is TGCGCCAGCAGCCAAGGGCTGACCGGAGGCTACGAGCAGTACTTC.

This chain uses TRBV15 with TRBJ2-7, with TRBD2 matching over 12 bases. V shed 3 bases and J 5 bases; nucleotides not matched to a gene: 8. CDR1 LNHNV and CDR2 YYDKDF come from the germline V gene (reference sequence). CDR3 length equals 16 residues. The CDR3 nucleotides read TGTGCCACCAGCAGCCCAAGGACTAGCGGGATCAACGAGCAGTACTTC. The encoded protein is CATSSPRTSGINEQYF.

As regards this clone: The sample contains more than one DNA sequence encoding this CDR3. The chain joins TRBV7-9 to TRBJ1-1; D call uncertain. V was trimmed by 2 bases and J by 1 base, leaving 8 bases between them. CDR3 size: 14 residues. CDR1 is SEHNR, CDR2 FQNEAQ, per germline (reference sequence). The CDR3 spells CASSLRRENTEAFF. The CDR3 nucleotides read TGTGCCAGCAGCTTACGACGGGAGAACACTGAAGCTTTCTTT.

V gene TRBV14 combines with J gene TRBJ2-1; D not certain. From germline, CDR1 is SGHDN and CDR2 FVKESK. V dropped 0 bases and J dropped 9 bases, with 9 bases sitting between them. The CDR3 loop spans 13 amino acids. The CDR3 protein is CASSQDILGEQFF. CDR3 DNA sequence: TGTGCCAGCAGCCAAGATATTCTAGGTGAGCAGTTCTTC.

The chain links TRBV7-9 to TRBJ1-5; possibly TRBD1 for D (5 bases). Germline CDR1 reads SEHNR; CDR2 reads FQNEAQ (reference sequence). V shed 5 bases and J shed 7 bases, with 18 bases lying between them. The CDR3 runs to 15 residues. The CDR3 DNA follows: TGTGCCAGCAGCATCAGCGGGGGGAGAGAACAGCCCCAGCATTTT. As protein: CASSISGGREQPQHF.

This sequence joins TRBV30 and TRBJ1-1; 9 bases match TRBD1. Germline V lookup: CDR1 GTSNPN, CDR2 SVGIG (reference sequence). V shed 3 bases, J shed 0 bases, and the junction held 2 bases outside the gene matches. This CDR3 is 14 amino acids long. The CDR3 DNA is TGTGCCTGGAGCGGGACAGGGATGAACACTGAAGCTTTCTTT. It is translated as CAWSGTGMNTEAFF.

The chain couples TRBV11-2 to TRBJ2-7; D is ambiguous. V lost 5 bases and J lost 0, with 11 bases in between. This CDR3 has 14 amino acids. CDR1 SGHAT and CDR2 FQNNGV come from the germline V gene. The DNA for the CDR3 is TGTGCCAGCAGCCTTCAGGATATCTCCTACGAGCAGTACTTC. Its protein product is CASSLQDISYEQYF. The full variable domain, in which reference TRBV11-2 and TRBJ2-7 provide the parts outside the CDR3, is EAGVAQSPRYKIIEKRQSVAFWCNPISGHATLYWYQQILGQGPKLLIQFQNNGVVDDSQLPKDRFSAERLKGVDSTLKIQPAKLEDSAVYLCASSLQDISYEQYFGPGTRLTVT.

V is TRBV5-4 and J is TRBJ1-5; TRBD1 aligns across 7 bases. J lost 5 bases, V lost 2 bases, and 4 bases had no gene match. CDR1 is SGHNT and CDR2 is YYREEE in the germline V gene (reference sequence). The CDR3 extends over 14 amino acids. CDR3 amino acids: CASSFAGGHQPQHF. The CDR3 nucleotides are TGTGCCAGCAGCTTTGCAGGGGGGCATCAGCCCCAGCATTTT.

The chain employs TRBV7-3 and TRBJ2-5, with D uncertain. Per the germline V gene, CDR1 is SGHTA and CDR2 is FQGTGA. The V and J ends lost 5 bases and 0 bases respectively, with 10 bases between them. The CDR3 runs 14 residues. This CDR3 is CASSDPTYQETQYF. The DNA of the CDR3 is TGTGCCAGCAGCGATCCGACGTACCAAGAGACCCAGTACTTC.